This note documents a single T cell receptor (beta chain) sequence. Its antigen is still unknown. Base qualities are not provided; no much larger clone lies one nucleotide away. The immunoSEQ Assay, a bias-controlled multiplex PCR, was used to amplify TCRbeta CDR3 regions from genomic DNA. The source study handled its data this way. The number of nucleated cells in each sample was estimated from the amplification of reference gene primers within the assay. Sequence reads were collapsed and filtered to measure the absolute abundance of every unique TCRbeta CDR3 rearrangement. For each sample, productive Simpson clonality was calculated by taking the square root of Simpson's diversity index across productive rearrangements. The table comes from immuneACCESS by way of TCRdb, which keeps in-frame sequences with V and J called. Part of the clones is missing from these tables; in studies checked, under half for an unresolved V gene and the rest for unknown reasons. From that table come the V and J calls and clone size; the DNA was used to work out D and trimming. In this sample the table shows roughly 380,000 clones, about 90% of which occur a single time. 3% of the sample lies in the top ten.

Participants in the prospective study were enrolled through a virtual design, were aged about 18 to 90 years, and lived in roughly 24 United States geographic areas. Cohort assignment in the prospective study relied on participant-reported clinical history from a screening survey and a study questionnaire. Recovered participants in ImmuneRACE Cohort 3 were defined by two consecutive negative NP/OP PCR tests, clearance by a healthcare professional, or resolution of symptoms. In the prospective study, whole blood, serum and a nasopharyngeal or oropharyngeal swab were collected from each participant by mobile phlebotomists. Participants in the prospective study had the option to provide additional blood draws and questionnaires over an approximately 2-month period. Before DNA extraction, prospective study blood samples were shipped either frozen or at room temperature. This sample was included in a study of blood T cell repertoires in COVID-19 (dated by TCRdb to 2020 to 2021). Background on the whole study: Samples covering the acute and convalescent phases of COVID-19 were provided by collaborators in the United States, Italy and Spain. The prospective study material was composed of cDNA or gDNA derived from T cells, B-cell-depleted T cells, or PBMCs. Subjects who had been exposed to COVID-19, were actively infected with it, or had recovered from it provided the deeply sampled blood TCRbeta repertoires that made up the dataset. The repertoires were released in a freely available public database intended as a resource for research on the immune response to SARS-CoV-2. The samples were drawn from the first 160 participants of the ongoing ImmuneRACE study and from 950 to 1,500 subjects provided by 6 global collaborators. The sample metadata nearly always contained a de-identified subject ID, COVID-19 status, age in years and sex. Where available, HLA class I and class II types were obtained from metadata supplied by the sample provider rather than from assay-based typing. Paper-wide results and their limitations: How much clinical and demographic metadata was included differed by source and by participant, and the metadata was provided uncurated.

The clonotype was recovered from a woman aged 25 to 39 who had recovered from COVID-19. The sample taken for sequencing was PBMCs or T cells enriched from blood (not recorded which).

At the DNA level, the sequence is TGTGCCAGCAGTCAGGGGGTCGGCAATCAGCCCCAGCATTTT. The resulting protein is CASSQGVGNQPQHF. The chain is encoded by TRBV7-9 joined to TRBJ1-5; the junction holds 7 bases that match TRBD1. V trim: 6 bases; J trim: 2 bases; unmatched bases: 4. From the cysteine through the phenylalanine, the CDR3 covers 14 amino acids. Just the 42-base CDR3 DNA is kept, in frame starting at base 1. Looking up the germline V gene (reference sequence) yields CDR1 SEHNR and CDR2 FQNEAQ.